These 20 T cell receptor beta chains were all obtained from the same sample, sequenced in a study of blood T cell repertoires in COVID-19. Some clones are missing from TCRdb's copy, which holds only in-frame ones; the method was immunoSEQ multiplex PCR. The sample lists more than 150,000 clones, more than 75% occurring once. Material for sequencing was peripheral blood. The receptor set was obtained from a woman in her 70s with COVID-19, enrolled during active disease.

J is TRBJ2-7 and V is TRBV10-3; D remains unclear. Between the trimmed V and J ends, which lost 4 bases and 3 bases, there was a span of 4 bases. The V gene's germline CDR1 is ENHRY and CDR2 SYGVKD. The CDR3 extends over 11 amino acids. CDR3 DNA sequence: TGTGCCATCAGTGTCGGCTACGAGCAGTACTTC. It translates to CAISVGYEQYF.

As DNA, the CDR3 is TGTGCCAGCAGTATAGGACAGACATATAATTCACCCCTCCACTTT. Translating gives CASSIGQTYNSPLHF. The chain carries TRBV27 and TRBJ1-6; D possibly corresponds to TRBD1 (6 bases). This CDR3 has 15 residues. V shed 5 bases and J shed 4 bases, with 12 bases lying between them. CDR1 MNHEY and CDR2 SMNVEV come from the germline V gene (reference sequence).

J is TRBJ1-1 and V is TRBV28; 8 bases are a match to TRBD1. The germline V gene encodes CDR1 MDHEN and CDR2 SYDVKM. The junction had 16 bases not matched to a gene; V was cut back by 10 bases and J by 0 bases. CDR3 length: 17 amino acids. CDR3 protein: CATGGSQGDFMNTEAFF. CDR3 nucleotides: TGTGCCACCGGGGGCTCACAGGGGGATTTTATGAACACTGAAGCTTTCTTT.

The V gene is TRBV7-2, the J gene TRBJ2-5; 14 bases match TRBD2. J lost 5 bases, V lost 5 bases, and 7 bases had no gene match. This CDR3 contains 16 residues. Per the germline V gene, CDR1 is SGHTA and CDR2 is FQGNSA. CDR3 DNA sequence: TGTGCCAGCAGCCTACGGGGACTAGCGGGAGCGGAGACCCAGTACTTC. Its protein is CASSLRGLAGAETQYF.

The chain has TRBV9 and TRBJ2-2; D call uncertain. The CDR3 spans 14 residues. CDR1 and CDR2 from the germline V gene are SGDLS and YYNGEE. Trimming stripped 1 base from V and 1 base from J, with 5 bases between. CDR3 in DNA: TGTGCCAGCAGCGTATTCTTGAACACCGGGGAGCTGTTTTTT. Amino acids: CASSVFLNTGELFF.

This chain links TRBV4-3 with TRBJ1-3, with D tentatively TRBD1 (6 bases). This CDR3 is built from 19 residues. Trimming removed 0 bases at V and 2 bases at J, with 20 bases between. The germline V gene encodes CDR1 LGHNA and CDR2 YSLEER. The CDR3 loop reads CASSQDWLGGQSAGNTIYF. The CDR3 bases are TGCGCCAGCAGCCAAGATTGGTTGGGGGGGCAGAGCGCTGGAAACACCATATATTTT.

This clone was counted a few times. V and J are TRBV4-1 and TRBJ2-1; D gene unclear. Trimming cost V 2 bases and J 6 bases, with 8 bases left between them. The CDR3 has 13 residues. Germline loops: CDR1 MGHRA, CDR2 YSYEKL. The DNA for the CDR3 is TGCGCCAGCAGCCAACACTATACCAATGAGCAGTTCTTC. This gives the protein CASSQHYTNEQFF.

This chain links TRBV6-2 or TRBV6-3 with TRBJ2-5, with D tentatively TRBD1 (6 bases). V was cut by 6 bases and J by 2 bases, with 22 bases left in between. The length of the CDR3 is 17 residues. Germline V gene data show CDR1 as MNHEY and CDR2 as SVGEGT. CDR3 coding DNA: TGTGCCAGCAGCTCATACTCCCGACAGGACGAACAAGAGACCCAGTACTTC. It specifies CASSSYSRQDEQETQYF.

This chain connects TRBV19 to TRBJ1-2, with 7 positions matching TRBD1. Germline assignment: CDR1 LNHDA and CDR2 SQIVND (reference sequence). Trimming took 5 bases from V and 7 from J; bases not matched to a gene: 10. The CDR3 extends over 14 amino acids. The CDR3 sequence: CASSSVEGALGYTF. The DNA of the CDR3 is TGTGCCAGTAGTTCGGTTGAGGGGGCTCTTGGCTACACCTTC.

The chain's CDR3 is CAISDGQSSTDTQYF. DNA for the CDR3: TGTGCCATCAGTGATGGTCAGTCTAGCACAGATACGCAGTATTTT. The genes are TRBV10-3 and TRBJ2-3; D ambiguous. V was cut by 3 bases and J by 0 bases, with 10 bases left in between. This CDR3 has 15 residues. Germline V lookup: CDR1 ENHRY, CDR2 SYGVKD.

This chain uses TRBV6-2 or TRBV6-3 with TRBJ2-1; 9 bases agree with TRBD1. This CDR3 has 15 residues. Germline V gives CDR1 MNHEY, CDR2 SVGEGT. With V trimmed by 6 bases and J by 6 bases, 9 bases remained unmatched. CDR3 protein: CASSRGTGLGNEQFF. In nucleotides, the CDR3 is TGTGCCAGCAGCCGCGGGACAGGGCTAGGCAATGAGCAGTTCTTC.

This chain connects TRBV19 to TRBJ2-5, with D perhaps matching TRBD2 (5 bases). From germline, CDR1 is LNHDA and CDR2 SQIVND (reference sequence). This CDR3 contains 14 residues. Trimming cost V 3 bases and J 1 base, with 9 bases left between them. The chain's CDR3 is CASSIGGSQETQYF. The CDR3 DNA reads as TGTGCCAGTAGTATCGGAGGCAGCCAAGAGACCCAGTACTTC.

A few counts support this clone. This chain links TRBV4-1 with TRBJ2-1; TRBD2 matches 12 bases. CDR1 and CDR2 (germline): MGHRA, YSYEKL. J was trimmed by 7 bases and V by 0 bases; bases with no gene match: 4. This CDR3 has 16 residues. CDR3 bases: TGCGCCAGCAGCCAAGAAAGACTAGCGGGAGCAAATGAGCAGTTCTTC. Translation gives CASSQERLAGANEQFF.

Here the CDR3 reads CAWSVRQGAEAFF. The DNA of the CDR3 is TGTGCCTGGAGTGTACGACAGGGCGCTGAAGCTTTCTTT. The J gene is TRBJ1-1, the V gene TRBV30, with 7 bases fitting TRBD1. Losses at the gene ends were 0 bases for V and 6 bases for J; bases not matched to a gene: 4. The CDR3 totals 13 residues. The germline V gene encodes CDR1 GTSNPN and CDR2 SVGIG (reference sequence).

This clone showed up just a few times. In nucleotides, the CDR3 is TGTGCCAGCAGCCAGAAACTGGGGCTAGCGGGGATCTACGAGCAGTACTTC. Amino acid sequence: CASSQKLGLAGIYEQYF. The genes are TRBV3-1 (or the pseudogene TRBV3-2) and TRBJ2-7, with TRBD2 matching 9 bases. This CDR3 spans 17 amino acids. Germline CDR1 and CDR2: LGHDT and YNNKEL (reference sequence). Trimming took 3 bases from V and 3 from J; bases not matched to a gene: 12.

This chain joins TRBV6-1 and TRBJ1-2; D not certain. CDR3 length equals 14 residues. The germline V gene encodes CDR1 MNHNS and CDR2 SASEGT. V was pared by 2 bases and J by 7 bases, with 14 bases between. For the CDR3, the DNA is TGTGCCAGCAGTGAAACTGTTACGGTTGTTGGCTACACCTTC. Protein sequence: CASSETVTVVGYTF.

The chain combines TRBV28 with TRBJ2-7, with TRBD2 matching 11 bases. Per the germline V gene, CDR1 is MDHEN and CDR2 is SYDVKM. Trimming cost V 6 bases and J 3 bases; bases outside gene matches: 4. The CDR3 is 14 amino acids. The CDR3 spells CASSLAGGLYEQYF. The CDR3 bases are TGTGCCAGCAGCCTAGCGGGAGGTCTCTACGAGCAGTACTTC.

This clone was counted between two and nine times. The chain carries TRBV5-1 and TRBJ2-1; the match to TRBD2 covers 13 bases. The CDR3 covers 17 residues. Germline V gene sequence: CDR1 SGHRS, CDR2 YFSETQ. J lost 6 bases, V lost 5 bases, and 11 bases had no gene match. The CDR3 DNA reads TGCGCCAGCAGACAAAATATGGGACTAGCGGGAAGCAATGAGCAGTTCTTC. This sequence encodes CASRQNMGLAGSNEQFF.

The chain has TRBV5-1 and TRBJ2-1, with TRBD2 matching 8 bases. The CDR3 covers 15 residues. The germline V gene has CDR1 SGHRS and CDR2 YFSETQ. Germline trimming cut 0 bases from V and 4 bases from J; bases unmatched to any gene: 3. CDR3 loop: CASSLVSGSYNEQFF. The CDR3, as DNA: TGCGCCAGCAGCTTGGTCAGCGGGAGTTACAATGAGCAGTTCTTC. The complete variable domain, with remaining parts taken from reference TRBV5-1 and TRBJ2-1, reads KAGVTQTPRYLIKTRGQQVTLSCSPISGHRSVSWYQQTPGQGLQFLFEYFSETQRNKGNFPGRFSGRQFSNSRSEMNVSTLELGDSALYLCASSLVSGSYNEQFFGPGTRLTVL.

The rearrangement uses TRBV2 and TRBJ1-6, with 10 positions matching TRBD1. The V and J ends lost 6 bases and 10 bases, in that order; junction bases with no gene match: 6. The CDR3 runs 14 residues. CDR1 SNHLY and CDR2 FYNNEI come from the germline V gene. CDR3 sequence reads: CASRPGQGYSPLHF. CDR3 in DNA: TGTGCCAGCAGACCGGGACAGGGGTACTCACCCCTCCACTTT. Full variable domain (missing parts from reference TRBV2 and TRBJ1-6): EPEVTQTPSHQVTQMGQEVILRCVPISNHLYFYWYRQILGQKVEFLVSFYNNEISEKSEIFDDQFSVERPDGSNFTLKIRSTKLEDSAMYFCASRPGQGYSPLHFGNGTRLTVT.